Presented here are 4 T cell receptor beta chains from one specimen sequenced in a study of OX40 agonist ivuxolimab in advanced cancers. Sequencing used immunoSEQ multiplex PCR; TCRdb keeps in-frame clones, though not all of them. The sample yields about 84,000 clones, about 90% seen once. This specimen was CD4+ or CD8+ T cells sorted from blood, taken in a trial of the OX40 agonist ivuxolimab. These TCRs come from an adult with an advanced solid tumor such as melanoma, head and neck, liver or kidney cancer.

The chain joins TRBV28 to TRBJ1-1; D gene unclear. Trimming removed 7 bases at V and 8 bases at J, with 17 bases between. The CDR3 covers 13 residues. Germline V lookup: CDR1 MDHEN, CDR2 SYDVKM. Here the CDR3 reads CASISGLASEAFF. As DNA, the CDR3 is TGTGCCAGCATCTCAGGTCTCGCCAGCGAAGCTTTCTTT. The variable domain in full, completed from reference TRBV28 and TRBJ1-1, reads DVKVTQSSRYLVKRTGEKVFLECVQDMDHENMFWYRQDPGLGLRLIYFSYDVKMKEKGDIPEGYSVSREKKERFSLILESASTNQTSMYLCASISGLASEAFFGQGTRLTVV.

The V gene is TRBV9, the J gene TRBJ2-1; the D is unclear. Germline CDR1 is SGDLS and CDR2 is YYNGEE. The CDR3 contains 16 residues. Trimming cost V 1 base and J 0 bases, with 11 bases left between them. CDR3 sequence reads: CASSVQPLGSYNEQFF. The CDR3 DNA reads TGTGCCAGCAGCGTACAGCCCCTCGGCTCCTACAATGAGCAGTTCTTC. The whole variable domain, remainder taken from reference TRBV9 and TRBJ2-1, is DSGVTQTPKHLITATGQRVTLRCSPRSGDLSVYWYQQSLDQGLQFLIQYYNGEERAKGNILERFSAQQFPDLHSELNLSSLELGDSALYFCASSVQPLGSYNEQFFGPGTRLTVL.

CDR3 sequence: CASSMTIGPNYGYTF. CDR3 bases: TGTGCCAGTAGTATGACCATAGGCCCTAACTATGGCTACACCTTC. This sequence joins TRBV19 and TRBJ1-2, with D uncertain. Germline V lookup: CDR1 LNHDA, CDR2 SQIVND (reference sequence). V lost 3 bases and J 0 bases, leaving 11 bases between the germline ends. This CDR3 spans 15 amino acids.

This sequence joins TRBV1 and TRBJ1-2; TRBD1 is taken as the D call from the table, unchecked against the DNA. TRBV1 is assigned pseudogene status. This CDR3 spans 14 amino acids. CDR3 sequence: CTSSQEEQMYGYTF. For the CDR3, the DNA is TGCACCAGCAGCCAAGAAGAACAGATGTATGGCTACACCTTC.